This entry concerns a single T cell receptor beta chain. Its specificity is not known. The data derive from a study of CD8 T cells in ankylosing spondylitis. Broader study findings: What appeared characteristic of ankylosing spondylitis blood was a TCR beta motif of eight highly homologous variants.

V lost 4 bases to trimming and J lost 6 bases; unmatched junction nucleotides: 2. Germline assignment: CDR1 DFQATT and CDR2 SNEGSKA (reference sequence). The CDR3 loop spans 12 amino acids. The authors made TCR beta libraries by quantitative 5'-RACE with molecular barcodes. TCRdb ran MiXCR on the 5' RACE reads and lists one entry per CDR3 protein. This sample carries about 340,000 distinct CDR3 sequences, roughly 15% of them seen once, and the ten largest clones take about 1%. Material: blood, either unsorted or a sorted T cell fraction (not recorded which). V and J are TRBV20-1 and TRBJ2-7, with TRBD1 identical over 11 bases. The clonotype originates from a male donor with ankylosing spondylitis or in good health (not recorded which). The DNA of the CDR3 is TGCAGTGCTACCGGGACAGGGGGCGAGCAGTACTTC. This encodes CSATGTGGEQYF.